The entry below describes one TCR beta chain. Its matching antigen is unknown. The data belong to a study of cytomegalovirus exposure and HLA in healthy donors. PCR was performed using 60 Vbeta and 13 Jbeta primers. The method was immunoSEQ multiplex PCR; TCRdb's version includes in-frame clones alone and lacks a portion of them. The sample consists of under 150,000 clones, roughly 80% of them appearing once. Study results and caveats: TRBV6-2, TRBV6-3 and some other V segments were unresolvable in 87-base-pair reads. In a later analysis, at a false discovery rate of 0.05, roughly 17,000 TCR beta sequences matched HLA alleles. Reports credit the classifier with highly specific, highly sensitive diagnosis of cytomegalovirus status. Later analysis suggested links between common viral pathogens and several top significant clusters.

CDR1 and CDR2 (germline): MGHDK, SYGVNS. The CDR3 loop spans 14 amino acids. Trimming removed 1 base at V and 6 bases at J, with 13 bases between. The rearrangement uses TRBV25-1 and TRBJ2-7; D may be TRBD1 (6 bases). The source material was PBMCs. The receptor was isolated from a young woman in good health and CMV-seropositive. The CDR3 is CASSESQWGREQYF. In DNA form, the CDR3 reads TGTGCCAGCAGTGAATCGCAGTGGGGGCGCGAGCAGTACTTC.